This TCR beta chain was recorded in a study of T cell changes during pregnancy in multiple sclerosis. Clones were read by immunoSEQ multiplex PCR, and TCRdb kept only the in-frame ones, dropping some. The sample lists about 57,000 clones; 91% were seen once. V was trimmed by 1 base and J by 2 bases, leaving 13 bases between them. Germline-derived CDR1 and CDR2 are SGHDT and YYEEEE. The CDR3 loop spans 15 amino acids. The chain has TRBV5-6 and TRBJ2-7; D is ambiguous. This sample comprised peripheral blood, obtained after pregnancy. The sequence was collected from a female donor in good health, enrolled as a control in a pregnancy study. In nucleotides, the CDR3 is TGTGCCAGCAGCTTGCGCGGAAACTTCCCCTACGAGCAGTACTTC. This translates into CASSLRGNFPYEQYF. Supplemented by reference TRBV5-6 and TRBJ2-7, the full variable domain reads DAGVTQSPTHLIKTRGQQVTLRCSPKSGHDTVSWYQQALGQGPQFIFQYYEEEERQRGNFPDRFSGHQFPNYSSELNVNALLLGDSALYLCASSLRGNFPYEQYFGPGTRLTVT.